A single T cell receptor beta chain is shown here with its context. These data belong to a study of blood T cell repertoires in COVID-19. Overall study: COVID-19 samples collected from the United States, Italy and Spain covered acute and convalescent phases. T cells, B-cell-depleted T cells, or PBMCs supplied cDNA or gDNA.

Original analysis: Amplification from reference gene primers served as the basis for estimated nucleated cell counts. TCRdb's copy holds only in-frame clones and misses some; the assay was immunoSEQ multiplex PCR. V and J calls and clone size are those listed in that table; D and trimming were worked out from the DNA. The repertoire holds around 170,000 clones, with less than 90% as singletons. CDR1 KGHDR and CDR2 SFDVKD come from the germline V gene. V was pared by 6 bases and J by 2 bases, with 11 bases of the junction left unmatched. The CDR3 is 18 amino acids. This TCR derives from a man aged 18-30 years with active or convalescent COVID-19. Sequenced material: peripheral blood. The V and J genes are TRBV24-1 and TRBJ2-2, with 10 bases fitting TRBD1. CDR3 region: CATSSLTGGRFNTGELFF. The CDR3 DNA sequence: TGTGCCACCAGTTCCTTGACAGGGGGCAGATTTAACACCGGGGAGCTGTTTTTT.